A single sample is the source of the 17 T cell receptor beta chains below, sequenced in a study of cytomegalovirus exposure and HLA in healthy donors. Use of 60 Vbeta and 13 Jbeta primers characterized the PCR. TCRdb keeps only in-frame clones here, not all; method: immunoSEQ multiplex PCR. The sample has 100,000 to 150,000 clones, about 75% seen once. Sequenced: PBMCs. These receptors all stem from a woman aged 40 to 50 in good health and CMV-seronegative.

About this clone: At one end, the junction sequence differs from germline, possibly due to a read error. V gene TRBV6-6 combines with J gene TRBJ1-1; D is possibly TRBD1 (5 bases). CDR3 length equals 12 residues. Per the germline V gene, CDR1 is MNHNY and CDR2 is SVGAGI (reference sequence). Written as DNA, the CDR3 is TGTGCCAGCAGTTACTCGGGGGGAGGTCTATCGTTT. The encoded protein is CASSYSGGGLSF.

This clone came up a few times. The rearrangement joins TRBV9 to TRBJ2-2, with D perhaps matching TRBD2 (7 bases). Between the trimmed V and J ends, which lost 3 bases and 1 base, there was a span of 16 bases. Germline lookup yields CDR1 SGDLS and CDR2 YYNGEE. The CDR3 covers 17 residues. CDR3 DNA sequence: TGTGCCAGCAGCGGACAGAGGGGGGGCCTGAACACCGGGGAGCTGTTTTTT. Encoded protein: CASSGQRGGLNTGELFF.

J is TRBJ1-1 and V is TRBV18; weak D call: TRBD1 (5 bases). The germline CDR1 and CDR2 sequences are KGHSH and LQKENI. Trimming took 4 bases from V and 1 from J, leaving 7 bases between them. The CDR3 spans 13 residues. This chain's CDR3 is CASSQQGNTEAFF. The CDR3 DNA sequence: TGTGCCAGCTCACAGCAGGGGAACACTGAAGCTTTCTTT.

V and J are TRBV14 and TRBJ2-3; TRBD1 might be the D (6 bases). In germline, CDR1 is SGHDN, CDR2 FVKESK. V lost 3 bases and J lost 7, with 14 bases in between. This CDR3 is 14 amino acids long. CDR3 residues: CASSQSTGHHTQYF. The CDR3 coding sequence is TGTGCCAGCAGCCAGTCAACAGGGCACCATACGCAGTATTTT.

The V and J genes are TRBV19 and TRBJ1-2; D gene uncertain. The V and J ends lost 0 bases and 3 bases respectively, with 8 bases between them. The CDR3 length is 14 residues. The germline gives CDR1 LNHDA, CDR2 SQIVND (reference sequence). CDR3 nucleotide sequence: TGTGCCAGTAGTATAGACGGCAGGTACTATGGCTACACCTTC. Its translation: CASSIDGRYYGYTF.

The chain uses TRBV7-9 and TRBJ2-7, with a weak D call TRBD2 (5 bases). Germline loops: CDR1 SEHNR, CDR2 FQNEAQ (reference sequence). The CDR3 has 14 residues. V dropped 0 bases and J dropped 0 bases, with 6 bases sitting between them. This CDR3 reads CASSLAGSSYEQYF. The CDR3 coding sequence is TGTGCCAGCAGCTTAGCGGGGAGCTCCTACGAGCAGTACTTC.

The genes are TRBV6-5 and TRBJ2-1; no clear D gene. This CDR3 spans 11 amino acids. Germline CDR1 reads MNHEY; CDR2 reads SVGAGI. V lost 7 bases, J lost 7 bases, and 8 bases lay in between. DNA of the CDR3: TGTGCCAGCAAAGCGAGGAATGAGCAGTTCTTC. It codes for CASKARNEQFF.

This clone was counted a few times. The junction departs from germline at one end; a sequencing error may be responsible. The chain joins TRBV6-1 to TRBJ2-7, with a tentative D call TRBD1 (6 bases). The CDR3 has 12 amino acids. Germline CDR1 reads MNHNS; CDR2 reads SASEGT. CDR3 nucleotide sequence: TGTGCCAGCAGTCACGATGCCAGGGGTTTAATCTTC. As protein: CASSHDARGLIF.

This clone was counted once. CDR3 sequence (DNA): TGTGCCAGCAGTTACTCGATGGCAGGCCCTAATGAAAAACTGTTTTTT. Its translation: CASSYSMAGPNEKLFF. This rearrangement joins TRBV6-5 to TRBJ1-4; no clear D. The CDR3 spans 16 residues. V gave up 0 bases and J gave up 3 bases, with 11 bases separating them. Germline V gene lookup returns CDR1 MNHEY and CDR2 SVGAGI.

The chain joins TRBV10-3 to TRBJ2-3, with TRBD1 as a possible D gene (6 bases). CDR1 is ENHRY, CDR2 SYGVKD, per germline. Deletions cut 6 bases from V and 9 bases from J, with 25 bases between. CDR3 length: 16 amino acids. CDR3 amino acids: CAISDDRSIRLGTQYF. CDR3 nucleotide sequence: TGTGCCATCAGCGATGACAGGTCCATCAGGTTGGGAACGCAGTATTTT.

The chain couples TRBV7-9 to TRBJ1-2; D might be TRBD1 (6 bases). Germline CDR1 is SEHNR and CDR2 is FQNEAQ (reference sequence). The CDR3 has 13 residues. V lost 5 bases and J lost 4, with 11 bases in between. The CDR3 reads CASSPQGIYGYTF. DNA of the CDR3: TGTGCCAGCAGCCCACAGGGTATCTATGGCTACACCTTC.

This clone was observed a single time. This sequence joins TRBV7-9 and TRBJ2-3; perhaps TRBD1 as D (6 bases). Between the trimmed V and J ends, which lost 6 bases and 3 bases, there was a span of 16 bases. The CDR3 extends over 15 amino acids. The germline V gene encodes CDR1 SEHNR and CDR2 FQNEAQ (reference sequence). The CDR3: CASSITDRFTDTQYF. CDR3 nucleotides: TGTGCCAGCAGTATAACGGACAGATTTACAGATACGCAGTATTTT. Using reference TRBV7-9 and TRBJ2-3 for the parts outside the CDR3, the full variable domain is DTGVSQNPRHKITKRGQNVTFRCDPISEHNRLYWYRQTLGQGPEFLTYFQNEAQLEKSRLLSDRFSAERPKGSFSTLEIQRTEQGDSAMYLCASSITDRFTDTQYFGPGTRLTVL.

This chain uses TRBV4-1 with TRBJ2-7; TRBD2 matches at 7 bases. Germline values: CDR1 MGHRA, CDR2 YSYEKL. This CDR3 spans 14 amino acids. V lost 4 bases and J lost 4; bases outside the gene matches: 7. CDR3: CASSPEGLLYEQYF. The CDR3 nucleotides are TGCGCCAGCAGCCCCGAGGGACTACTTTACGAGCAGTACTTC.

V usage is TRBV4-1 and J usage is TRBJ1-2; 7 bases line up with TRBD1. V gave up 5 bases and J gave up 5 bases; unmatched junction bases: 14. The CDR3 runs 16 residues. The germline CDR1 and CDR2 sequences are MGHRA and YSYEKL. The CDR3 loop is CASSFDPRDRSYGYTF. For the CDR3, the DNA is TGCGCCAGCAGCTTCGATCCCCGGGACAGATCTTATGGCTACACCTTC.

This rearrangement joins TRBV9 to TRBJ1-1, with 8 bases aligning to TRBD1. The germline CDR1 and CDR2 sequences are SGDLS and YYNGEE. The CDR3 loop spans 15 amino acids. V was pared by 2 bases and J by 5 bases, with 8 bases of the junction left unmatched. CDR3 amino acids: CASSVAGQGRTEAFF. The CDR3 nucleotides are TGTGCCAGCAGCGTCGCAGGACAGGGAAGGACTGAAGCTTTCTTT.

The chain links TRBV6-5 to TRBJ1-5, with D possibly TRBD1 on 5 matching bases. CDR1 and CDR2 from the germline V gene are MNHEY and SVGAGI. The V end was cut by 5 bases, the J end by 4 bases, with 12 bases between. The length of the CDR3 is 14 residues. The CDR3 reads CASSIQGTNQPQHF. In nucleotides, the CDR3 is TGTGCCAGCAGTATCCAGGGTACGAATCAGCCCCAGCATTTT.

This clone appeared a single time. In DNA, the CDR3 is TGTGCCAGCAGTTACGAGGAAACCTACGAGCAGTACTTC. This translates into CASSYEETYEQYF. The chain couples TRBV6-6 to TRBJ2-7; no definite D call. Trimming left V 2 bases short and J 2 bases short, with 7 bases between. The CDR3 spans 13 residues. CDR1 and CDR2 from the germline V gene are MNHNY and SVGAGI (reference sequence).